Below are 13 T cell receptor beta chains sequenced from a single sample in a study of blood T cell repertoires in COVID-19. The table came from immunoSEQ multiplex PCR; TCRdb's copy has only in-frame clones and leaves some out. Here the sample spans 200,000 to 300,000 clones, 84% being singletons. Material for sequencing was peripheral blood. The receptors stem from a man aged 50-59 years with acute or convalescent COVID-19.

A few counts support this clone. V gene TRBV19 combines with J gene TRBJ1-1, with D perhaps TRBD1 (5 bases). The CDR3 has 14 amino acids. Germline CDR1 and CDR2: LNHDA and SQIVND (reference sequence). V shed 7 bases and J shed 10 bases, with 22 bases lying between them. CDR3 loop: CASIARQRGVVAFF. The CDR3 DNA reads TGTGCCAGTATCGCCCGACAGCGCGGGGTAGTAGCTTTCTTT.

V and J are TRBV2 and TRBJ1-2; 10 bases map to TRBD1. Germline V gene data show CDR1 as SNHLY and CDR2 as FYNNEI. Trimming cost V 8 bases and J 7 bases; bases outside gene matches: 13. This CDR3 spans 15 amino acids. The CDR3 protein is CASRGPGQGSFGYTF. The CDR3 DNA follows: TGTGCCAGCCGGGGCCCGGGACAGGGGTCCTTTGGCTACACCTTC.

The chain links TRBV14 to TRBJ2-7; a weak D match, TRBD2 (7 bases). The V end was cut by 4 bases, the J end by 6 bases, with 19 bases between. The CDR3 loop spans 15 amino acids. The V gene's germline CDR1 is SGHDN and CDR2 FVKESK. CDR3 loop: CASSPLGGRSGEQYF. As DNA, the CDR3 is TGTGCCAGCAGCCCCCTGGGGGGGCGGTCTGGCGAGCAGTACTTC.

V is TRBV9 and J is TRBJ1-3; D may be TRBD1 (5 bases). From germline, CDR1 is SGDLS and CDR2 YYNGEE. There are 15 residues in the CDR3. V was pared by 4 bases and J by 2 bases, with 13 bases between. CDR3 protein: CASSPRLGAGNTIYF. The DNA of the CDR3 is TGTGCCAGCAGCCCACGCCTAGGGGCTGGAAACACCATATATTTT.

This chain uses TRBV5-1 with TRBJ1-1, with D possibly matching TRBD1 (6 bases). Trimming left V 4 bases short and J 7 bases short, with 14 bases between. CDR3 size: 13 residues. Germline lookup yields CDR1 SGHRS and CDR2 YFSETQ. The CDR3 DNA reads TGCGCCAGCAGCCAGACCGGGACACGTGAAGCTTTCTTT. Residues: CASSQTGTREAFF.

CDR3 residues: CASSPTLLADTYEQYF. As DNA, the CDR3 is TGTGCCAGCAGTCCTACACTACTAGCCGATACCTACGAGCAGTACTTC. The gene calls are TRBV6-6 and TRBJ2-7, with D perhaps TRBD2 (6 bases). V lost 5 bases to trimming and J lost 2 bases, with 19 bases between them. The V gene's germline CDR1 is MNHNY and CDR2 SVGAGI (reference sequence). CDR3 length: 16 residues.

The chain carries TRBV20-1 and TRBJ1-2, with a tentative D call TRBD1 (6 bases). CDR3 length: 15 residues. Germline CDR1 and CDR2: DFQATT and SNEGSKA (reference sequence). Trimming took 3 bases from V and 2 from J, leaving 16 bases between them. The CDR3 bases are TGCAGTGCTAGTCCGGTGCCAGGGGCGAACTATGGCTACACCTTC. Amino acid sequence: CSASPVPGANYGYTF.

This clone was counted once. DNA of the CDR3: TGTGCCAGCAGCTTTGCAGCGGCAGGACTCATAGATGGCTACACCTTC. This encodes CASSFAAAGLIDGYTF. This sequence joins TRBV5-4 and TRBJ1-2; no definite D call. Germline V gene data show CDR1 as SGHNT and CDR2 as YYREEE (reference sequence). This CDR3 has 16 amino acids. V lost 2 bases and J lost 6, with 20 bases in between.

This clone has a single count. The rearrangement joins TRBV10-2 to TRBJ2-4, with D perhaps TRBD2 (5 bases). Between the trimmed V and J ends, which lost 8 bases and 4 bases, there was a span of 12 bases. CDR3 length equals 13 residues. Germline V gene data show CDR1 as WSHSY and CDR2 as SAAADI. The CDR3 sequence: CASEGQLKNIQYF. Written as DNA, the CDR3 is TGCGCCAGCGAGGGCCAACTAAAAAACATTCAGTACTTC.

The V and J genes are TRBV15 and TRBJ2-5, with TRBD1 as a possible D gene (6 bases). V was shortened by 3 bases and J by 1 base, with 9 bases between the two germline ends. This CDR3 is 14 amino acids long. CDR1 and CDR2 from the germline V gene are LNHNV and YYDKDF (reference sequence). CDR3 region: CATSRSTGQETQYF. CDR3 DNA: TGTGCCACCAGCAGGTCGACAGGCCAAGAGACCCAGTACTTC.

The chain recombines TRBV10-1 with TRBJ2-2; D is possibly TRBD2 (6 bases). V was shortened by 6 bases and J by 3 bases, with 20 bases between the two germline ends. Per the germline V gene, CDR1 is WNHNN and CDR2 is SYGVQD (reference sequence). CDR3 length equals 17 residues. The chain's CDR3 is CASRIIRSGCDTGELFF. CDR3 nucleotide sequence: TGCGCCAGCAGAATTATAAGAAGCGGGTGCGACACCGGGGAGCTGTTTTTT.

The chain is built from TRBV5-1 and TRBJ1-5; no clear D gene. Trimming left V 0 bases short and J 0 bases short, with 7 bases between. There are 15 residues in the CDR3. The germline CDR1 and CDR2 sequences are SGHRS and YFSETQ. The CDR3 region has the DNA TGCGCCAGCAGCTTGGGAGCTGCTAGCAATCAGCCCCAGCATTTT. Amino acid sequence: CASSLGAASNQPQHF. Full variable domain (rest looked up from reference TRBV5-1 and TRBJ1-5): KAGVTQTPRYLIKTRGQQVTLSCSPISGHRSVSWYQQTPGQGLQFLFEYFSETQRNKGNFPGRFSGRQFSNSRSEMNVSTLELGDSALYLCASSLGAASNQPQHFGDGTRLSIL.

The V gene is TRBV6-1, the J gene TRBJ2-1; TRBD1 aligns across 9 bases. V lost 3 bases to trimming and J lost 8 bases; unmatched junction nucleotides: 8. The CDR3 length is 15 residues. Germline CDR1 is MNHNS and CDR2 is SASEGT. The CDR3 sequence: CASSEPGQGDDEQFF. As DNA, the CDR3 is TGTGCCAGCAGTGAGCCGGGACAGGGTGATGATGAGCAGTTCTTC.